This TCR beta chain originates from a study of vaccination effects on CD4 cells after COVID-19 (dated 2022 in TCRdb). At the level of the whole study: Two doses of either the BNT162b2 or the mRNA-1273 mRNA SARS-CoV-2 vaccine were administered to participants. SARS-CoV-2 spike-specific CD4+ TCR repertoires from before and after mRNA vaccination were compared in COVID-19 convalescent patients and in infection-naive vaccine recipients. Altogether, some 11 COVID-19 convalescent patients and a handful of SARS-CoV-2-naive healthy vaccine recipients made up the full study. The Oncomine TCR Beta short-read assay on an Illumina iSeq 100 was used to sequence cultures from other donors in the study. Results and caveats for the whole study, not just this receptor: Both infection-induced and vaccine-induced clones contracted markedly at late post-vaccination timepoints, which is consistent with waning T cell responses. The study was limited by a small number of convalescent patients, and early post-infection timepoints were lacking. Among healthy vaccine recipients, nearly all vaccine-induced clones were SARS-CoV-2 mono-reactive, and just 1 of 255 was cross-reactive with common cold coronaviruses.

Library preparation employed the immunoSEQ multiplex PCR assay. DNA from the cultured and isolated CD4+ T cells underwent TCR beta CDR3 sequencing. As for the authors' bioinformatics: The analysis removed non-productive TCR sequences, trimmed reads to the CDR3 region, and retained only CDR3s that were 7 or more amino acids long. The MANAFEST web app was used to pick out antigen-specific clonotypes by comparing their expansion in peptide wells with that in reference cultures. Positive clones required FDR<0.05 expansion versus reference and all other wells, odds ratio above 5, and frequency above 0.1% in two replicate wells. Clonotypes significantly expanded in SARS-CoV-2 spike wells and in at least one common cold coronavirus spike condition were defined as cross-reactive. Using the stringdist R package, CDR3 similarity was measured by Levenshtein distance, and unrooted trees were constructed with ape in R 3.6.1. Sourced from immuneACCESS, this table was stored by TCRdb with only in-frame sequences that have V and J called. A share of the clones is absent; for the studies checked, an unresolved V gene accounts for under half, and the remainder has no known explanation. The DNA was the basis for D and trimming; V, J and clone size are from that table. The sample has tens of thousands of clones on record, roughly 76% of them singletons. Under 5.5% of the sample belongs to the ten largest clones.

To identify antigen-specific CD4+ T cell clonotypes by their expansion, the ViraFEST assay first stimulated PBMC with viral peptide pools and then applied TCR sequencing. After about 10 days of culture, CD4+ T cells were isolated with the EasySep CD4+ T cell isolation kit. None of the healthy vaccine recipients had a prior SARS-CoV-2 infection, which was confirmed by nucleocapsid antibody tests that came back negative both before and after vaccination. Each well held roughly 2 million PBMC cultured in IMDM containing approximately 5% human AB serum, 8.5 to 10 IU/ml IL-2 and gentamicin, along with 10 ug/ml peptides. Half of the culture medium was replaced with fresh IL-2-containing medium on days 3 and 7. Unless otherwise noted, each peptide stimulation condition was cultured in triplicate wells. Using Ficoll-Paque Plus gradient centrifugation, PBMC were separated from whole blood and then either used fresh or cryopreserved at -140C. Overlapping peptide pools spanned the spike proteins of SARS-CoV-2 and the common cold coronaviruses HCoV-NL63, HCoV-OC43 and HCoV-229E. The QIAamp micro DNA kit was used to extract genomic DNA from the cultured CD4+ T cells.

The CDR3 numbers 12 residues from cysteine through phenylalanine. This entry keeps only the CDR3 DNA: 36 bases, framed from base 1. V gives up 2 bases and J gives up 8 bases, and the segment between their germline ends measures 9 bases. CDR1 and CDR2, per the germline V gene, are MNHEY and SVGAGI. About this clone itself: Its target antigen remains unknown. No clone much larger than this one lies a single base away; base qualities are absent.

This receptor was taken from a human donor who received a COVID-19 vaccine. Sequences were derived from CD4+ T cells from PBMCs cultured with SARS-CoV-2 spike peptides, sampled before COVID-19 vaccination. Taken with the paper, the label for cell subset or site translates to: SARS-CoV-2 spike overlapping peptide pool stimulation. The chain joins TRBV6-5 to TRBJ1-1; the D gene cannot be named for sure. The CDR3 region has the sequence CASSYGGVEAFF. DNA sequence: TGTGCCAGCAGTTACGGCGGGGTCGAAGCTTTCTTT.